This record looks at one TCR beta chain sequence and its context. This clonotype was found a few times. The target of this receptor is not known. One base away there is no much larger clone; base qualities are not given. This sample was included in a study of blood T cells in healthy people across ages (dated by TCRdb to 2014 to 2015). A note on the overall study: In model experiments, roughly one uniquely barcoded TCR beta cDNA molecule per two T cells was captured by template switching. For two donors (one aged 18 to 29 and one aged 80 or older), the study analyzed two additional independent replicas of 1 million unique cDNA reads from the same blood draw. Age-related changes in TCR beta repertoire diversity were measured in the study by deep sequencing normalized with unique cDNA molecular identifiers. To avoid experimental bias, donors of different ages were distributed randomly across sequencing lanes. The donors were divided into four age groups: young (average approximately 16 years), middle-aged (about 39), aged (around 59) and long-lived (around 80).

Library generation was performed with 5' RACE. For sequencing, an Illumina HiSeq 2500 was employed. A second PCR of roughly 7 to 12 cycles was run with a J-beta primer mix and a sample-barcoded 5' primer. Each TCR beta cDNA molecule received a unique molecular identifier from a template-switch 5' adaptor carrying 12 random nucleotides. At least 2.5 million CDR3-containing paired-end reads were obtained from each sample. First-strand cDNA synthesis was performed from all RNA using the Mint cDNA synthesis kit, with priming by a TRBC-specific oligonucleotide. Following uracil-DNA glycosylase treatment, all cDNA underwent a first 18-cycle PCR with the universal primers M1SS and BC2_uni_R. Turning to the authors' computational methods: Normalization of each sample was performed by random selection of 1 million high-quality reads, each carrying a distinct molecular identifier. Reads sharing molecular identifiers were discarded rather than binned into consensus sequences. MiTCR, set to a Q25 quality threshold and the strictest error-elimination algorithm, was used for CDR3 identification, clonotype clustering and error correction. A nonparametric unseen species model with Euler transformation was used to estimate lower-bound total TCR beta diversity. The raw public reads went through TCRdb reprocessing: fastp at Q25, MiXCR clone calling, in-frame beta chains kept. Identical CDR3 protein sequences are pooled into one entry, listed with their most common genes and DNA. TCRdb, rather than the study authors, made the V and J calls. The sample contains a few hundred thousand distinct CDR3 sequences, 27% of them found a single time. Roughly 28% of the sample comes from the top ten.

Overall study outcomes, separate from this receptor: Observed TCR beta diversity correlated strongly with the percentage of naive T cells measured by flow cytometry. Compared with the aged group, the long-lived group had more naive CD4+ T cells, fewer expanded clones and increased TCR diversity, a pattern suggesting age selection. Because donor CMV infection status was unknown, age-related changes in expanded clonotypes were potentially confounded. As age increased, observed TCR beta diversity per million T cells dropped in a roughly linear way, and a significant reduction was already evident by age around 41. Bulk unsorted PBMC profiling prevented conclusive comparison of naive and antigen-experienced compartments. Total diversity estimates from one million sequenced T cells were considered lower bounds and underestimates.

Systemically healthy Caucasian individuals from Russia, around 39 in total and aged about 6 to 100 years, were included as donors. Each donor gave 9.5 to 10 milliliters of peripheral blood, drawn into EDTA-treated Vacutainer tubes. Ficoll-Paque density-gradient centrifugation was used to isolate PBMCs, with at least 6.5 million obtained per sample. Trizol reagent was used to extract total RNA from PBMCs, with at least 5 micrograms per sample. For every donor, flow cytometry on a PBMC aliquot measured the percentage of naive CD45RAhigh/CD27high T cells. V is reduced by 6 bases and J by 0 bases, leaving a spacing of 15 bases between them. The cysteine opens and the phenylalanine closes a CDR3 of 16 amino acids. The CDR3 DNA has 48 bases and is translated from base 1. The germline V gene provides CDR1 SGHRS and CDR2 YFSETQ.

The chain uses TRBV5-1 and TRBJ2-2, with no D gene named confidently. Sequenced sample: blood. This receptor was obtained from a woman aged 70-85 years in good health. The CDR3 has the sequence CASNLIGPPNTGELFF. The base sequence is TGCGCCAGCAACCTCATCGGGCCCCCGAACACCGGGGAGCTGTTTTTT.